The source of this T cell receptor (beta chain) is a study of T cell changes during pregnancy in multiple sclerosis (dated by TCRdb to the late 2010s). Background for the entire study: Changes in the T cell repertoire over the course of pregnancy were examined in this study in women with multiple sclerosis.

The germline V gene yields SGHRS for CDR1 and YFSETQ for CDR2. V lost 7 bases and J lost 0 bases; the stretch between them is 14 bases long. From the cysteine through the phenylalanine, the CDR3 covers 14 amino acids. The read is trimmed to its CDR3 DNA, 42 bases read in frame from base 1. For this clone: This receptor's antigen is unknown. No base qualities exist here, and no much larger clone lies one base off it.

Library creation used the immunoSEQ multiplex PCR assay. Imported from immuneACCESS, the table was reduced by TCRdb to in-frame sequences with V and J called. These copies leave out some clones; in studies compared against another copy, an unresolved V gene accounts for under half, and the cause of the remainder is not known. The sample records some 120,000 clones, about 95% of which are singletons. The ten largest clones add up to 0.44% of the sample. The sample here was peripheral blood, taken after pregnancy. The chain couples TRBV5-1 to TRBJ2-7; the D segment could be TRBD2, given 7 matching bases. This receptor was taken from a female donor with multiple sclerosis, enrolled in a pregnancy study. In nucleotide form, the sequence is TGCGCCAGCCGGGCGGGGGCAAGCTCCTACGAGCAGTACTTC. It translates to CASRAGASSYEQYF.